Listed here are 29 T cell receptor beta chains from one sample, sequenced in a study of blood T cell repertoires in COVID-19. Clones were read by immunoSEQ multiplex PCR, and TCRdb kept only the in-frame ones, dropping some. The repertoire holds 200,000 or so clones, around 86% seen once, with 3% to 3.5% in the top ten. Sequencing was performed on peripheral blood. These receptor sequences come from a man in his fifties or sixties with acute or convalescent COVID-19.

The chain has TRBV11-3 and TRBJ2-3, with D unclear. Looked up from germline, CDR1 is SGHNT and CDR2 is YENEEA. V was trimmed by 5 bases and J by 1 base, leaving 13 bases between them. CDR3 size: 15 residues. The CDR3 is CASSLPSRGTDTQYF. The CDR3 bases are TGTGCCAGCAGCCTCCCTAGTCGGGGCACAGATACGCAGTATTTT.

CDR3 sequence: CASSQETRDRQYF. The CDR3 nucleotides read TGTGCCAGCAGCCAAGAGACCCGGGATCGGCAGTATTTT. The rearrangement links TRBV3-1 (or the pseudogene TRBV3-2) to TRBJ2-3; tentatively, D is TRBD2 (5 bases). The CDR3 spans 13 residues. Germline CDR1 reads LGHDT; CDR2 reads YNNKEL (reference sequence). V shed 0 bases and J shed 11 bases, with 12 bases lying between them.

There are a few counts of this clone. This chain links TRBV27 with TRBJ1-2; TRBD1 might be the D (5 bases). V shed 8 bases and J shed 3 bases, with 16 bases lying between them. Germline assignment: CDR1 MNHEY and CDR2 SMNVEV (reference sequence). There are 14 residues in the CDR3. As DNA, the CDR3 is TGTGCCAGCCGGGGGTCAGGTGGGCACTATGGCTACACCTTC. It specifies CASRGSGGHYGYTF.

The table lists this clone with a count of one. The V and J genes are TRBV6-2 or TRBV6-3 and TRBJ2-1, with D perhaps matching TRBD2 (5 bases). This CDR3 region has 16 residues. Germline V gene sequence: CDR1 MNHEY, CDR2 SVGEGT. Trimming removed 4 bases at V and 9 bases at J, with 22 bases between. DNA for the CDR3: TGTGCCAGCAGTTTGGGCCCCGCGGGCTCGCAGAGTGAGCAGTTCTTC. Translated, it gives CASSLGPAGSQSEQFF.

The V gene is TRBV6-1, the J gene TRBJ1-2; weak D call: TRBD1 (5 bases). The ends were cut back, 3 bases at V and 3 bases at J, with 11 bases in the middle. This CDR3 has 14 amino acids. Per germline, CDR1 MNHNS and CDR2 SASEGT. In DNA, the CDR3 is TGTGCCAGCAGTGATCGGGGGTGGGACTATGGCTACACCTTC. This sequence encodes CASSDRGWDYGYTF.

This chain joins TRBV4-2 and TRBJ2-5; 9 bases are a match to TRBD2. Trimming removed 3 bases from V and 7 bases from J; junction bases left unmatched: 24. The CDR3 consists of 20 residues. Germline values: CDR1 LGHNA, CDR2 YNFKEQ. The CDR3 reads CASSQPYRSGGSTRAGTQYF. The CDR3 coding sequence is TGTGCCAGCAGCCAGCCCTATAGGAGCGGGGGGTCTACCCGGGCGGGGACCCAGTACTTC.

This sequence joins TRBV11-2 and TRBJ1-2; D is possibly TRBD1 (5 bases). Trimming removed 5 bases from V and 5 bases from J, with 12 bases in between. The CDR3 runs to 13 residues. Germline V lookup: CDR1 SGHAT, CDR2 FQNNGV. The CDR3 here is CASSRRQIYGYTF. The CDR3 nucleotides read TGTGCCAGCAGCCGGCGACAGATTTATGGCTACACCTTC.

The chain employs TRBV6-5 and TRBJ2-7; perhaps TRBD1 as D (5 bases). This CDR3 has 13 residues. V was trimmed by 5 bases and J by 3 bases, leaving 11 bases between them. Looked up from germline, CDR1 is MNHEY and CDR2 is SVGAGI. Here the CDR3 reads CASSTDSGYEQYF. CDR3 in DNA: TGTGCCAGCAGTACCGACAGTGGCTACGAGCAGTACTTC.

The V and J genes are TRBV7-9 and TRBJ2-3; D might be TRBD2 (5 bases). The germline CDR1 and CDR2 sequences are SEHNR and FQNEAQ (reference sequence). With 6 bases removed from V and 4 bases from J, the gap between germline ends came to 14 bases. This CDR3 region has 14 residues. The CDR3 loop is CASSPYNGADTQYF. The CDR3 coding sequence is TGTGCCAGCAGTCCATACAACGGGGCAGATACGCAGTATTTT.

This chain joins TRBV2 and TRBJ1-2, with 8 bases matching TRBD1. V gave up 7 bases and J gave up 2 bases; unmatched junction bases: 3. The CDR3 covers 13 residues. The V gene's germline CDR1 is SNHLY and CDR2 FYNNEI. CDR3 DNA sequence: TGTGCCAGCACCGGACAGGGAAACTATGGCTACACCTTC. This sequence encodes CASTGQGNYGYTF.

The gene calls are TRBV5-1 and TRBJ2-5; 8 bases are a match to TRBD1. The V gene end was trimmed by 1 base and the J gene end by 5 bases; junction bases not matched to a gene: 10. The CDR3 spans 16 residues. CDR1 is SGHRS, CDR2 YFSETQ, per germline. Here the CDR3 reads CASSLSQMTGAETQYF. The DNA for the CDR3 is TGCGCCAGCAGCTTGTCCCAAATGACAGGGGCCGAGACCCAGTACTTC.

The CDR3: CASSTDRNFQSTEAFF. The CDR3 DNA sequence: TGTGCCAGCAGCACGGACAGGAATTTTCAGAGCACTGAAGCTTTCTTT. The chain carries TRBV5-4 and TRBJ1-1, with TRBD1 matching over 7 bases. The length of the CDR3 is 16 residues. The ends lost 4 bases at V and 4 bases at J; junction bases unmatched: 13. Germline CDR1 reads SGHNT; CDR2 reads YYREEE (reference sequence).

V is TRBV7-8 and J is TRBJ1-2, with 10 bases fitting TRBD1. Per the germline V gene, CDR1 is SGHVS and CDR2 is FQNEAQ. This CDR3 contains 15 residues. The V segment lost 2 bases and the J segment 5 bases; nucleotides outside the gene matches: 5. The CDR3 DNA follows: TGTGCCAGCAGCTTAACGGGACAGGGGAGATATGGCTACACCTTC. Its translation: CASSLTGQGRYGYTF. The whole variable domain, remainder taken from reference TRBV7-8 and TRBJ1-2, is GAGVSQSPRYKVAKRGQDVALRCDPISGHVSLFWYQQALGQGPEFLTYFQNEAQLDKSGLPSDRFFAERPEGSVSTLKIQRTQQEDSAVYLCASSLTGQGRYGYTFGSGTRLTVV.

The rearrangement joins TRBV18 to TRBJ2-7, with D maybe TRBD1 (5 bases). The CDR3 consists of 14 residues. The ends were cut back, 4 bases at V and 6 bases at J, with 16 bases in the middle. The germline gives CDR1 KGHSH, CDR2 LQKENI. The CDR3, as DNA: TGTGCCAGCTCACATCCCGAAGGACACGGCGAGCAGTACTTC. Protein sequence: CASSHPEGHGEQYF.

This clone was seen once. The chain links TRBV9 to TRBJ1-1, with 7 bases fitting TRBD1. The CDR3 is 14 amino acids. Per the germline V gene, CDR1 is SGDLS and CDR2 is YYNGEE. V trimming: 4 bases; J trimming: 0 bases; junction bases outside the gene matches: 3. Here the CDR3 reads CASSRGQVNTEAFF. In nucleotides, the CDR3 is TGTGCCAGCAGCAGAGGACAGGTGAACACTGAAGCTTTCTTT.

The count of this clone is one. This chain uses TRBV3-1 (or the pseudogene TRBV3-2) with TRBJ1-5; 7 nucleotides line up with TRBD1. Germline values: CDR1 LGHDT, CDR2 YNNKEL (reference sequence). Trimming cost V 3 bases and J 4 bases; bases outside gene matches: 12. The CDR3 runs 17 residues. For the CDR3, the DNA is TGTGCCAGCAGCCAGGAAAACCCCGGGACAGCAAATCAGCCCCAGCATTTT. It yields the protein CASSQENPGTANQPQHF.

This rearrangement joins TRBV6-2 or TRBV6-3 to TRBJ2-1, with 13 bases matching TRBD2. The CDR3 has 20 amino acids. V dropped 4 bases and J dropped 0; count of bases not matched to a gene: 12. Germline-derived CDR1 and CDR2 are MNHEY and SVGEGT. The CDR3 sequence is CASSFFVGTSGESSYNEQFF. CDR3 DNA sequence: TGTGCCAGCAGTTTTTTCGTTGGGACTAGCGGGGAGAGCTCCTACAATGAGCAGTTCTTC.

V and J are TRBV5-5 and TRBJ1-4; D not certain. Trimming removed 0 bases at V and 0 bases at J, with 9 bases between. Germline V gene sequence: CDR1 SGHKS, CDR2 YYEKEE (reference sequence). This CDR3 comprises 16 residues. CDR3 in amino acids: CASSLALGPTNEKLFF. The CDR3 DNA reads TGTGCCAGCAGCTTGGCCCTGGGCCCAACTAATGAAAAACTGTTTTTT. The complete variable domain, with remaining parts taken from reference TRBV5-5 and TRBJ1-4, reads DAGVTQSPTHLIKTRGQQVTLRCSPISGHKSVSWYQQVLGQGPQFIFQYYEKEERGRGNFPDRFSARQFPNYSSELNVNALLLGDSALYLCASSLALGPTNEKLFFGSGTQLSVL.

The rearrangement uses TRBV25-1 and TRBJ2-3; 12 nucleotides match TRBD2. V shed 1 base, J shed 2 bases, and the junction held 1 base outside the gene matches. CDR1 is MGHDK, CDR2 SYGVNS, per germline. The CDR3 has 16 residues. The CDR3 DNA sequence: TGTGCCAGCAGTGAATGGACTAGCGGGGACACAGATACGCAGTATTTT. Protein: CASSEWTSGDTDTQYF.

V and J are TRBV7-9 and TRBJ1-6; D perhaps matches TRBD1 (6 bases). Germline V CDR1 and CDR2: SEHNR, FQNEAQ (reference sequence). The V gene lost 5 bases and the J gene lost 10 bases, with 18 bases spanning the gap. The CDR3 runs 15 residues. The CDR3 coding sequence is TGTGCCAGCAGCCTTCTGCAGGGGAAGGGGTCACCCCTCCACTTT. Its protein is CASSLLQGKGSPLHF.

The gene calls are TRBV6-5 and TRBJ2-7, with TRBD1 matching 9 bases. Germline loops: CDR1 MNHEY, CDR2 SVGAGI. Trimming at V came to 2 bases and at J to 4 bases, leaving 9 bases not matched to a gene. The CDR3 has 16 amino acids. The CDR3 loop reads CASSYNSGTGLYEQYF. The CDR3 coding sequence is TGTGCCAGCAGTTACAATTCCGGGACAGGGCTTTACGAGCAGTACTTC.

This clone was found once. This sequence joins TRBV4-2 and TRBJ1-5; D unresolved. CDR3 length: 15 amino acids. Germline V gene lookup returns CDR1 LGHNA and CDR2 YNFKEQ. The V end was cut by 1 base, the J end by 2 bases, with 9 bases between. Here the CDR3 DNA reads TGTGCCAGCAGCCAAGTGGCGGAGGGCAATCAGCCCCAGCATTTT. Residues: CASSQVAEGNQPQHF.

This sequence joins TRBV7-3 and TRBJ2-2; TRBD2 agrees at 9 bases. CDR1 and CDR2 from the germline V gene are SGHTA and FQGTGA. The CDR3 loop spans 17 amino acids. V lost 2 bases to trimming and J lost 7 bases; unmatched junction nucleotides: 11. The CDR3 reads CASSLWALAGSRGELFF. Here the CDR3 DNA reads TGTGCCAGCAGCTTATGGGCCCTAGCGGGGAGTCGCGGGGAGCTGTTTTTT.

The V and J genes are TRBV7-3 and TRBJ2-7; 7 bases agree with TRBD1. V was clipped by 2 bases and J by 4 bases; unmatched bases: 8. This CDR3 region has 15 residues. CDR1 is SGHTA and CDR2 is FQGTGA in the germline V gene. As DNA, the CDR3 is TGTGCCAGCAGCTTAGTTGGCAGGGGGTCTTACGAGCAGTACTTC. Its protein is CASSLVGRGSYEQYF.

This rearrangement joins TRBV25-1 to TRBJ1-1, with unresolved D. The CDR3 loop spans 18 amino acids. Germline CDR1 MGHDK, CDR2 SYGVNS. V dropped 5 bases and J dropped 1 base, with 23 bases sitting between them. The CDR3 loop is CASSYGRREGFRNTEAFF. The DNA of the CDR3 is TGTGCCAGCAGTTATGGACGGAGGGAAGGGTTCCGGAACACTGAAGCTTTCTTT.

CDR3 bases: TGTGCCTGGAGGGTGGTCGGAGTCTCTGGGGCCAACGTCCTGACTTTC. Amino acid sequence: CAWRVVGVSGANVLTF. The V gene is TRBV30, the J gene TRBJ2-6; D ambiguous. V lost 3 bases and J 0 bases, leaving 12 bases between the germline ends. From germline, CDR1 is GTSNPN and CDR2 SVGIG (reference sequence). The CDR3 has 16 amino acids.

V is TRBV5-1 and J is TRBJ1-1, with D unresolved. V was cut by 4 bases and J by 5 bases, with 21 bases left in between. Germline CDR1 is SGHRS and CDR2 is YFSETQ. This CDR3 has 16 amino acids. This chain's CDR3 is CASSTEGARKSTEAFF. The CDR3 region has the DNA TGCGCCAGCAGCACTGAGGGTGCCCGAAAGAGTACTGAAGCTTTCTTT. Based on the CDR3 plus reference TRBV5-1 and TRBJ1-1, the full variable domain is KAGVTQTPRYLIKTRGQQVTLSCSPISGHRSVSWYQQTPGQGLQFLFEYFSETQRNKGNFPGRFSGRQFSNSRSEMNVSTLELGDSALYLCASSTEGARKSTEAFFGQGTRLTVV.

V and J are TRBV7-9 and TRBJ2-1; 12 bases match TRBD2. Germline V CDR1 and CDR2: SEHNR, FQNEAQ (reference sequence). Germline trimming cut 1 base from V and 6 bases from J; bases unmatched to any gene: 1. The CDR3 runs to 15 residues. In DNA form, the CDR3 reads TGTGCCAGCAGCTTAGGACTAGCGGGGGTCAATGAGCAGTTCTTC. Translating it yields CASSLGLAGVNEQFF.

The chain has TRBV5-4 and TRBJ2-1, with TRBD1 matching 8 bases. V shed 4 bases, J shed 6 bases, and the junction held 6 bases outside the gene matches. Germline V CDR1 and CDR2: SGHNT, YYREEE (reference sequence). This CDR3 has 14 amino acids. CDR3 amino acids: CASSTPDRANEQFF. CDR3 DNA: TGTGCCAGCAGCACCCCGGACAGGGCCAATGAGCAGTTCTTC.